A selection of T cell receptor beta chains follows, all from one sample in a study of blood T cell repertoires in COVID-19. The method was immunoSEQ multiplex PCR; TCRdb's version includes in-frame clones alone and lacks a portion of them. The table shows fewer than 250,000 clones, with over 75% occurring only once. Material: peripheral blood. These receptors were collected from a woman between 50 and 59 years old with acute or convalescent COVID-19. The CDR3 runs from the conserved cysteine through the conserved F or W. A D gene is named only where the DNA matches it firmly. Size is omitted from some rows. Given values are once, few, many or a class for expanded clones.

d_gene | abundance | j_gene | v_gene | CDR3aa | CDR3nt
NA | NA | TRBJ2-3 | TRBV6-5 | CASIYDWAGTDTQYF | TGTGCCAGCATCTACGACTGGGCGGGGACAGATACGCAGTATTTT
TRBD1 | once | TRBJ2-7 | TRBV6-6 | CASSSTGTASFYEQYF | TGTGCCAGCAGTTCAACCGGGACAGCTAGCTTCTACGAGCAGTACTTC
NA | once | TRBJ2-2 | TRBV18 | CASLPYSVSFGELFF | TGTGCCAGCCTACCGTATAGCGTTTCGTTCGGGGAGCTGTTTTTT
NA | many | TRBJ2-7 | TRBV19 | CASSIGTGEQYF | TGTGCCAGTAGTATAGGGACGGGAGAGCAGTACTTC
NA | NA | TRBJ2-3 | TRBV27 | CASSFLRTDTQYF | TGTGCCAGCAGTTTCCTCCGCACAGATACGCAGTATTTT
NA | NA | TRBJ2-2 | TRBV6-5 | CASSYSRRGPAGELFF | TGTGCCAGCAGTTACTCGAGGAGGGGGCCAGCCGGGGAGCTGTTTTTT
NA | few | TRBJ2-1 | TRBV9 | CASSVEGLRSSYNEQFF | TGTGCCAGCAGCGTAGAAGGTCTGAGGAGCTCCTACAATGAGCAGTTCTTC
TRBD1 | NA | TRBJ1-1 | TRBV10-1 | CASSESGTGIEAFF | TGCGCCAGCAGTGAGTCTGGGACAGGGATTGAAGCTTTCTTT
NA | NA | TRBJ2-2 | TRBV7-2 | CASSLVSTATGELFF | TGTGCCAGCAGCTTAGTCTCGACAGCGACCGGGGAGCTGTTTTTT
NA | NA | TRBJ1-4 | TRBV15 | CATSRISVNDDPTNEKLFF | TGTGCCACCAGCAGAATCTCGGTCAATGATGATCCAACTAATGAAAAACTGTTTTTT
NA | NA | TRBJ2-7 | TRBV27 | CASSFSPRVGHEQYF | TGTGCCAGCAGTTTTAGCCCCAGGGTGGGCCACGAGCAGTACTTC
NA | NA | TRBJ1-4 | TRBV5-5 | CASSAGDATNEKLFF | TGTGCCAGCAGTGCCGGAGACGCAACTAATGAAAAACTGTTTTTT
NA | NA | TRBJ1-5 | TRBV30 | CAWSHWGGRSHSNQPQHF | TGTGCCTGGAGTCACTGGGGAGGTCGGAGCCATAGCAATCAGCCCCAGCATTTT
TRBD1 | NA | TRBJ1-2 | TRBV11-2 | CASNAGTAYGYTF | TGTGCCAGCAACGCCGGGACAGCCTATGGCTACACCTTC
NA | few | TRBJ2-3 | TRBV10-3 | CAISVGASTDTQYF | TGTGCCATCAGTGTCGGTGCTAGCACAGATACGCAGTATTTT
NA | NA | TRBJ2-1 | TRBV28 | CASIFPGENEQFF | TGTGCCAGCATCTTCCCCGGGGAGAATGAGCAGTTCTTC
NA | once | TRBJ1-2 | TRBV2 | CASGQVYGYTF | TGTGCCAGCGGGCAGGTCTATGGCTACACCTTC
NA | NA | TRBJ1-2 | TRBV27 | CASSLFNSYGYTF | TGTGCCAGCAGTTTGTTCAACTCCTATGGCTACACCTTC
NA | NA | TRBJ2-1 | TRBV4-3 | CASSQEWRDYNEQFF | TGCGCCAGCAGCCAAGAATGGCGGGACTACAATGAGCAGTTCTTC
TRBD2 | NA | TRBJ2-7 | TRBV11-2 | CASSLGTRGYEQYF | TGTGCCAGCAGCTTAGGGACTAGAGGGTACGAGCAGTACTTC
NA | NA | TRBJ2-7 | TRBV28 | CASSFYQGSYEQYF | TGTGCCAGCAGTTTTTATCAGGGAAGCTACGAGCAGTACTTC
TRBD2 | NA | TRBJ2-3 | TRBV15 | CATSRDVGLAGFTDTQYF | TGTGCCACCAGCAGAGATGTGGGACTAGCGGGTTTTACAGATACGCAGTATTTT
NA | NA | TRBJ1-4 | TRBV11-2 | CASSRHAATNEKLFF | TGTGCCAGCAGCCGACACGCCGCAACTAATGAAAAACTGTTTTTT
NA | NA | TRBJ2-5 | TRBV3-1/TRBV3-2 | CASSFTQETQYF | TGTGCCAGCAGCTTTACTCAAGAGACCCAGTACTTC
NA | NA | TRBJ1-4 | TRBV5-4 | CASSREEEKLFF | TGTGCCAGCAGCCGGGAGGAGGAAAAACTGTTTTTT
TRBD2 | NA | TRBJ2-1 | TRBV27 | CASSPYGRGARSEQFF | TGTGCCAGCAGTCCATACGGGCGGGGGGCACGGAGTGAGCAGTTCTTC
NA | NA | TRBJ2-5 | TRBV30 | CAWNRDFQETQYF | TGTGCCTGGAATCGGGACTTCCAAGAGACCCAGTACTTC
TRBD1 | few | TRBJ1-3 | TRBV5-6 | CASSGSDRVRSGNTIYF | TGTGCCAGCAGCGGCAGTGACAGGGTCAGGTCTGGAAACACCATATATTTT
TRBD2 | NA | TRBJ2-4 | TRBV20-1 | CSASIAPGLAGGLAKNIQYF | TGCAGTGCTAGTATCGCCCCGGGACTAGCGGGGGGGCTAGCCAAAAACATTCAGTACTTC
TRBD1 | NA | TRBJ2-7 | TRBV5-1 | CASSLGTDYEQYF | TGCGCCAGCAGCCTCGGGACAGATTACGAGCAGTACTTC
NA | few | TRBJ1-6 | TRBV2 | CASSSDRIAPLHF | TGTGCCAGCAGTTCCGACAGAATAGCACCCCTCCACTTT
NA | NA | TRBJ2-3 | TRBV29-1 | CSVHQEADTQYF | TGCAGCGTTCATCAGGAGGCAGATACGCAGTATTTT
NA | NA | TRBJ1-2 | TRBV7-2 | CASSPKARGFNYGYTF | TGTGCCAGCAGTCCGAAGGCGAGGGGGTTTAACTATGGCTACACCTTC
NA | NA | TRBJ1-2 | TRBV6-1 | CASSEALQGTYGYTF | TGTGCCAGCAGTGAAGCGCTTCAGGGGACCTATGGCTACACCTTC
NA | NA | TRBJ1-3 | TRBV7-2 | CASSLYGSGNTIYF | TGTGCCAGCAGCTTATACGGCTCTGGAAACACCATATATTTT
TRBD2 | NA | TRBJ2-3 | TRBV6-5 | CASSRGLAVADTQYF | TGTGCCAGCAGCCGTGGACTAGCGGTCGCAGATACGCAGTATTTT
NA | NA | TRBJ2-1 | TRBV14 | CASGGQIYNEQFF | TGTGCCAGCGGGGGCCAGATCTACAATGAGCAGTTCTTC
NA | once | TRBJ2-7 | TRBV21-1 | CASSKVVFCNGQYF | TGTGCCAGCAGCAAAGTTGTATTCTGTAACGGGCAGTACTTC
TRBD2 | NA | TRBJ2-7 | TRBV5-1 | CASSLAVTSEPYEQYF | TGCGCCAGCAGCTTGGCCGTGACTAGCGAGCCTTACGAGCAGTACTTC
NA | NA | TRBJ1-2 | TRBV15 | CATSRALDSPYGYTF | TGTGCCACCAGCAGGGCTCTAGACAGTCCTTATGGCTACACCTTC
NA | NA | TRBJ2-2 | TRBV6-5 | CASKGSLLAGELFF | TGTGCCAGTAAAGGGAGTCTACTCGCCGGGGAGCTGTTTTTT
NA | NA | TRBJ1-1 | TRBV19 | CASSIRGTEAFF | TGTGCCAGTAGTATTCGGGGCACTGAAGCTTTCTTT
NA | few | TRBJ1-5 | TRBV3-1/TRBV3-2 | CASSQGGRGTDQPQHF | TGTGCCAGCAGCCAAGGTGGAAGGGGCACAGATCAGCCCCAGCATTTT
NA | NA | TRBJ1-5 | TRBV19 | CASSPRYGGGSNQPQHF | TGTGCCAGTAGTCCCAGATACGGGGGAGGTAGCAATCAGCCCCAGCATTTT
NA | NA | TRBJ1-5 | TRBV5-6 | CASSLGPREPQHF | TGTGCCAGCAGCTTGGGTCCCCGTGAGCCCCAGCATTTT